The T cell receptor (beta chain) described here comes from a study of shared clonotypes between healthy human individuals. Running of the assay took place at deep level. Libraries were prepared by immunoSEQ multiplex PCR; TCRdb keeps only in-frame clonotypes and omits some of them. The sample includes some 2.1 million clones, around 93% seen only once; the top ten take about 1.6%. The study's findings and limits: Generation probability values for non-shared clonotypes were lower than those for clonotypes shared by all four donors. The naive CD4 repertoires of several donors were compared, and around 4.7% of clonotypes were shared.

This clone was seen more than once but under ten times. Its specificity is not known. The naive CD8 fraction comprised CD45RO-negative cells positively selected for CCR7 and excluded terminally differentiated effector memory CD45RA+ cells. Nashville, Tennessee was home to all donors, who were Caucasian adults. Sequencing was performed on naive CD8+ T cells from PBMCs. This TCR came from a young man in good health. Some clones in this sample may be carry-over from other donors' samples.

CDR3 DNA sequence: TGTGCCAGCAGCCAAGAACTCCGAAGTCGGCACACTGAAGCTTTCTTT. Amino acids: CASSQELRSRHTEAFF. V usage is TRBV4-2 and J usage is TRBJ1-1; D is unresolved. This CDR3 comprises 16 residues. In germline, CDR1 is LGHNA, CDR2 YNFKEQ. Trimming took 0 bases from V and 3 from J, leaving 14 bases between them.